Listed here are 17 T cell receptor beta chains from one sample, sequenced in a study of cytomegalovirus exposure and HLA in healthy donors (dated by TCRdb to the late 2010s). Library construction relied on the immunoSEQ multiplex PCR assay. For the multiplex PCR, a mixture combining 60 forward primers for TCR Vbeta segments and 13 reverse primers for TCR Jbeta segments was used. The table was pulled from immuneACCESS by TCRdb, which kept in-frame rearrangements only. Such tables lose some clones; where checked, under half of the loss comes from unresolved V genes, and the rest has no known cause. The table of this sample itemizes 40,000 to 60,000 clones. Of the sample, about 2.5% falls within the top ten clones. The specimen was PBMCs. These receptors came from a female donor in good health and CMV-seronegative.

The CDR3 spells CSVGDRTDTQYF. CDR3 sequence (DNA): TGCAGCGTGGGGGACAGGACAGATACGCAGTATTTT. The chain employs TRBV29-1 and TRBJ2-3; 8 nucleotides match TRBD1. CDR1 SQVTM and CDR2 ANQGSEA come from the germline V gene. The CDR3 contains 12 residues. V dropped 6 bases and J dropped 3; count of bases not matched to a gene: 2.

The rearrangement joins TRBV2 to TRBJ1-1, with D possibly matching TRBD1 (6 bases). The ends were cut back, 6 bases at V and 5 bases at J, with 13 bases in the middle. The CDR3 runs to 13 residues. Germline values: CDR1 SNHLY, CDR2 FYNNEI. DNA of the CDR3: TGTGCCAGCAGCACTACAGGGAGAACTGAAGCTTTCTTT. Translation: CASSTTGRTEAFF.

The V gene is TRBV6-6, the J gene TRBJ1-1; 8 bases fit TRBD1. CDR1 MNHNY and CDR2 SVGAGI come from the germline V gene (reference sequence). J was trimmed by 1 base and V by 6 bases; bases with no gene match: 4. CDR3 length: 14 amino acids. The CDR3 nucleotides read TGTGCCAGCAGCCGGGACAGGCGGAACACTGAAGCTTTCTTT. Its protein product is CASSRDRRNTEAFF.

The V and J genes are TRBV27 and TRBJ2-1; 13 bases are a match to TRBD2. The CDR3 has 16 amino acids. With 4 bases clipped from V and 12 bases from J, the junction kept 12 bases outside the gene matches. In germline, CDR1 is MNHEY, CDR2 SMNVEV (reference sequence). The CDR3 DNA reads TGTGCCAGCAGTTCTATACTAGCGGGAGGGCCCCTGGCGCAGTTCTTC. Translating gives CASSSILAGGPLAQFF.

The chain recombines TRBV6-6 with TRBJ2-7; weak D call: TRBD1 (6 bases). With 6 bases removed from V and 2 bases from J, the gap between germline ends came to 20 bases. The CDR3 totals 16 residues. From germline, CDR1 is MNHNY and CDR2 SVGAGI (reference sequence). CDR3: CASSPFNRVAAYEQYF. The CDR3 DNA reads TGTGCCAGCAGCCCCTTCAACAGGGTTGCTGCCTACGAGCAGTACTTC.

CDR3 amino acids: CASRLEGAVFGYTF. Here the CDR3 DNA reads TGTGCCAGCAGGTTAGAGGGAGCGGTATTTGGCTACACCTTC. The chain couples TRBV6-1 to TRBJ1-2; D is unclear. V lost 6 bases to trimming and J lost 7 bases, with 18 bases between them. Germline CDR1 is MNHNS and CDR2 is SASEGT. The CDR3 is 14 amino acids.

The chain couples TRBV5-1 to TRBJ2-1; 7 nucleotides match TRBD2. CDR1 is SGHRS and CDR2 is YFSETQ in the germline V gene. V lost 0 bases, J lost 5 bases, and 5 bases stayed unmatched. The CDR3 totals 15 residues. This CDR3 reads CASSLVVLADNEQFF. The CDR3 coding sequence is TGCGCCAGCAGCTTGGTGGTGCTAGCGGACAATGAGCAGTTCTTC.

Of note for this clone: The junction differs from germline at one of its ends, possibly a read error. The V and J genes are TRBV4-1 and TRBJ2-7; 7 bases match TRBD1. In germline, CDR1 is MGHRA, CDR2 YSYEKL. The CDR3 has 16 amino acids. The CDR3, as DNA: TGCGCCAGCAGTCAAGGAGGAGGACAGGCGGGCTACGAGCAGTACTTC. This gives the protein CASSQGGGQAGYEQYF.

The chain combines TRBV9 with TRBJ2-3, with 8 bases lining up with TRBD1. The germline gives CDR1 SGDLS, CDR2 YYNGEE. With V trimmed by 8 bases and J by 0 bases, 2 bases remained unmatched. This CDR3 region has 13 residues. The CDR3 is CARDRESTDTQYF. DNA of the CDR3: TGTGCCAGGGACAGGGAGAGCACAGATACGCAGTATTTT. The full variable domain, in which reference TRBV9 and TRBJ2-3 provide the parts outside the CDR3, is DSGVTQTPKHLITATGQRVTLRCSPRSGDLSVYWYQQSLDQGLQFLIQYYNGEERAKGNILERFSAQQFPDLHSELNLSSLELGDSALYFCARDRESTDTQYFGPGTRLTVL.

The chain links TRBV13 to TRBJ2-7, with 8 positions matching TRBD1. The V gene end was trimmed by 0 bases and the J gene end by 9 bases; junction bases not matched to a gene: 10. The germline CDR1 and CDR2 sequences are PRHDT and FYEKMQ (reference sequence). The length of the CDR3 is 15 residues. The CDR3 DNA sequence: TGTGCCAGCAGCTTAGGGCTCGGGACAGGACAGGCGCAGTACTTC. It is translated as CASSLGLGTGQAQYF.

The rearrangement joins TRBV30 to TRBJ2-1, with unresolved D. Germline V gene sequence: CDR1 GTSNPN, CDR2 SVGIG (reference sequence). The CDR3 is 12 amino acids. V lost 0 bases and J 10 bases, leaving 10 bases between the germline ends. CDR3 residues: CAWSVAVREQFF. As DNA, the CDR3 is TGTGCCTGGAGTGTTGCCGTGCGAGAGCAGTTCTTC.

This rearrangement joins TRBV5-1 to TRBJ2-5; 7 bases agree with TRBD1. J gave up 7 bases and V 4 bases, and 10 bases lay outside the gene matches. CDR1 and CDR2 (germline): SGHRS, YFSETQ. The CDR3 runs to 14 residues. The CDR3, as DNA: TGCGCCAGCAGCCAGGAACAGGGGTCCGGGACCCAGTACTTC. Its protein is CASSQEQGSGTQYF.

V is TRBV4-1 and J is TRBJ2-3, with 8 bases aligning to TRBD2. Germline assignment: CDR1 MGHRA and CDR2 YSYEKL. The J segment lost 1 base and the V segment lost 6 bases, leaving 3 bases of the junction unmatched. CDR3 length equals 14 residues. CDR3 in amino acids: CASRGREGTDTQYF. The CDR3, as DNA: TGCGCCAGCAGAGGGCGGGAGGGCACAGATACGCAGTATTTT.

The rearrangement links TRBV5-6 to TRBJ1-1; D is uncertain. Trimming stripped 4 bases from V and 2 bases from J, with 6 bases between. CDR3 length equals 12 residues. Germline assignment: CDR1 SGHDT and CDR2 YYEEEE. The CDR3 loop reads CASSNINTEAFF. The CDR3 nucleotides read TGTGCCAGCAGCAACATCAACACTGAAGCTTTCTTT.

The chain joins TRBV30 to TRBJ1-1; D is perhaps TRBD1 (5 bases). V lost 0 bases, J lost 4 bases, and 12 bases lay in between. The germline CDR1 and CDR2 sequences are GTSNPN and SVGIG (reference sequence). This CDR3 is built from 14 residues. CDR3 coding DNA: TGTGCCTGGAGTGTCGGGGGGGGATCCACTGAAGCTTTCTTT. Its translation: CAWSVGGGSTEAFF.

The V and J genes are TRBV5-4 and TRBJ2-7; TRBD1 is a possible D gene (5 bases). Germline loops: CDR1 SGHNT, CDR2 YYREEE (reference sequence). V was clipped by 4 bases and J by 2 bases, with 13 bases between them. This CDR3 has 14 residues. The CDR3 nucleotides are TGTGCCAGCAGCATTCAGGGTTACCCCTACGAGCAGTACTTC. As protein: CASSIQGYPYEQYF.

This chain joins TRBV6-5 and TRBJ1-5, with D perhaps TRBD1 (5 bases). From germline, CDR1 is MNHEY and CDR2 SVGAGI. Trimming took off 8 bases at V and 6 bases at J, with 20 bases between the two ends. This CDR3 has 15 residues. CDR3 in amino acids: CASSMGFTGGQPQHF. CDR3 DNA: TGTGCCAGCTCTATGGGATTTACCGGGGGTCAGCCCCAGCATTTT.